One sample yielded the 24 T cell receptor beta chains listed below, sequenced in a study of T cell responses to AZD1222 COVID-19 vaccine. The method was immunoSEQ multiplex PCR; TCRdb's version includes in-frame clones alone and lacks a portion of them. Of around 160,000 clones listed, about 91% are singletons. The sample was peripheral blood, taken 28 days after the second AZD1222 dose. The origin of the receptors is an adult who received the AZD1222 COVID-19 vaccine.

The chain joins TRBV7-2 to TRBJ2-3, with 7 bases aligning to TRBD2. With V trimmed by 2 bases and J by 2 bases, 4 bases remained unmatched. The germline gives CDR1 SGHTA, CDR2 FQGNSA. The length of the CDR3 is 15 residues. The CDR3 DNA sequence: TGTGCCAGCAGCTTAACTAGCGTACTCACAGATACGCAGTATTTT. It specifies CASSLTSVLTDTQYF.

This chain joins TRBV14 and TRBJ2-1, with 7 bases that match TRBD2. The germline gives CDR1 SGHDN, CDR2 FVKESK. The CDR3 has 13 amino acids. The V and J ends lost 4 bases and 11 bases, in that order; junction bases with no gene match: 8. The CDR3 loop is CASSPTSWGKQFF. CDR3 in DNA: TGTGCCAGCAGCCCGACTAGCTGGGGGAAGCAGTTCTTC.

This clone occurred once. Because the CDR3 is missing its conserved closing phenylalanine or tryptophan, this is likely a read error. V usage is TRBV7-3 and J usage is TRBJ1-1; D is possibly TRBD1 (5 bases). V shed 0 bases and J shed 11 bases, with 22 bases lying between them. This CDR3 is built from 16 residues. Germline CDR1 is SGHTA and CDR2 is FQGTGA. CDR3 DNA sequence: TGTGCCAGCAGCTTAACGGGGATATGGGACTCCCATCCGGCTTTCCTT. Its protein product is CASSLTGIWDSHPAFL.

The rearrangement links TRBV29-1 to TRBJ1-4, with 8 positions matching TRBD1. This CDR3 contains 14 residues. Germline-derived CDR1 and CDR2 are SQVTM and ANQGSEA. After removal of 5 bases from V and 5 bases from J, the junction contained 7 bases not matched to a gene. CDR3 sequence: CSVTLQGVNEKLFF. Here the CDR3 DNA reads TGCAGCGTTACCCTACAGGGGGTAAATGAAAAACTGTTTTTT. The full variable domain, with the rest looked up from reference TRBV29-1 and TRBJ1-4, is SAVISQKPSRDICQRGTSLTIQCQVDSQVTMMFWYRQQPGQSLTLIATANQGSEATYESGFVIDKFPISRPNLTFSTLTVSNMSPEDSSIYLCSVTLQGVNEKLFFGSGTQLSVL.

CDR3 coding DNA: TGTGCCAGCAGCTTAGATCTGGCCCCCGGCAGGGGGCTAAGGTCACCCCTCCACTTT. Translated, it gives CASSLDLAPGRGLRSPLHF. V and J are TRBV11-3 and TRBJ1-6; 8 bases are shared with TRBD1. Germline V gene sequence: CDR1 SGHNT, CDR2 YENEEA. The CDR3 covers 19 residues. Germline trimming cut 0 bases from V and 10 bases from J; bases unmatched to any gene: 17.

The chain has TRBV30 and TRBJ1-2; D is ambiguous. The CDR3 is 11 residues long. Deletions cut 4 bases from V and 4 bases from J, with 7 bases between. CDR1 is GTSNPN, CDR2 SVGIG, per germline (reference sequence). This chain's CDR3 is CAWTVTYGYTF. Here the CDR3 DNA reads TGTGCCTGGACAGTCACCTATGGCTACACCTTC.

DNA for the CDR3: TGTGCCAGTAGACAAGGACAGGAGGGCCAGGTTTTCTTT. This gives the protein CASRQGQEGQVFF. The rearrangement links TRBV19 to TRBJ1-1; TRBD1 aligns across 7 bases. V lost 6 bases, J lost 13 bases, and 14 bases stayed unmatched. The CDR3 consists of 13 residues. Per the germline V gene, CDR1 is LNHDA and CDR2 is SQIVND (reference sequence).

CDR3 DNA sequence: TGTGCCTCAGAGCAGGGGAACACCGGGGAGCTGTTTTTT. Protein: CASEQGNTGELFF. The gene calls are TRBV19 and TRBJ2-2, with D possibly being TRBD1 (5 bases). Between the trimmed V and J ends, which lost 11 bases and 1 base, there was a span of 11 bases. The V gene's germline CDR1 is LNHDA and CDR2 SQIVND (reference sequence). The CDR3 covers 13 residues.

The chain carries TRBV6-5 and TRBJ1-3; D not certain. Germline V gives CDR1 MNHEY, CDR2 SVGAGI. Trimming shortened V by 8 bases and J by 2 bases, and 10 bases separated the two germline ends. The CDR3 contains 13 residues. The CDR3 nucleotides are TGTGCCAGCGGGGAAACTGCTGGAAACACCATATATTTT. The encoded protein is CASGETAGNTIYF.

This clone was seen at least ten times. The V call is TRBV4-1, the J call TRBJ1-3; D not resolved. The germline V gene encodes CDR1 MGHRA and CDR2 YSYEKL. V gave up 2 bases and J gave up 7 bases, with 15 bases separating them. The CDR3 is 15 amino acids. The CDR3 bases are TGCGCCAGCAGCCAACCCCTCGGGAGGGCGAACACCATATATTTT. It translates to CASSQPLGRANTIYF.

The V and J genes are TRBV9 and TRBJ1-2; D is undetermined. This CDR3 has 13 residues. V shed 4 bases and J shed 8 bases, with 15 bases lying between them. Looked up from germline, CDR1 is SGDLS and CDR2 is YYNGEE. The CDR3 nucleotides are TGTGCCAGCAGCACATACTCCACGGGGGGCTACACCTTC. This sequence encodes CASSTYSTGGYTF.

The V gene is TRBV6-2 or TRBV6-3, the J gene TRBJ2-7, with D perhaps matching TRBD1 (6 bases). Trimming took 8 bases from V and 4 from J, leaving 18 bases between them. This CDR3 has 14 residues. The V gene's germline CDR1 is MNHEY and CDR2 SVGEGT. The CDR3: CASGLVAGTYEQYF. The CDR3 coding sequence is TGTGCCAGCGGCCTCGTGGCAGGGACATACGAGCAGTACTTC.

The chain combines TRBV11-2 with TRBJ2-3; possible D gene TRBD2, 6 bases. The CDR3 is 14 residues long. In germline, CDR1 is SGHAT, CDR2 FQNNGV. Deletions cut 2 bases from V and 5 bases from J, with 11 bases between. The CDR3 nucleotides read TGTGCCAGCAGCTTACGCGGGGTTGAAGATACGCAGTATTTT. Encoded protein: CASSLRGVEDTQYF.

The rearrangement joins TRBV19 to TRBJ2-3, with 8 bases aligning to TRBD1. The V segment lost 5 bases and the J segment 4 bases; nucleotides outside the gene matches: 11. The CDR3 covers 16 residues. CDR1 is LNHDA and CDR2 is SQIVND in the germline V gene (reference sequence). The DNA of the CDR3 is TGTGCCAGTAGTTCCCGGCAGGGGGCGGTAGCAGATACGCAGTATTTT. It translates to CASSSRQGAVADTQYF.

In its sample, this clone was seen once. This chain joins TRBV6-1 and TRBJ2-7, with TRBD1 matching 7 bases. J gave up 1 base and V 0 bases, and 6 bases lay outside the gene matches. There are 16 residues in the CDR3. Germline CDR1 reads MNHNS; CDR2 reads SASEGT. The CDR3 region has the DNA TGTGCCAGCAGTGAAGCCTTTTCGGGACAGTCCTACGAGCAGTACTTC. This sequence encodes CASSEAFSGQSYEQYF.

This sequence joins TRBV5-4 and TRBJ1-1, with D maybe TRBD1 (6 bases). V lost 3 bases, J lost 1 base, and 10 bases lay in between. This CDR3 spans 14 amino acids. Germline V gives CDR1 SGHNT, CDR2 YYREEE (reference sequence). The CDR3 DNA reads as TGTGCCAGCAGCTACCTGACAGGGAACACTGAAGCTTTCTTT. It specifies CASSYLTGNTEAFF. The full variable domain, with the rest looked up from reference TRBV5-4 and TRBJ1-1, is ETGVTQSPTHLIKTRGQQVTLRCSSQSGHNTVSWYQQALGQGPQFIFQYYREEENGRGNFPPRFSGLQFPNYSSELNVNALELDDSALYLCASSYLTGNTEAFFGQGTRLTVV.

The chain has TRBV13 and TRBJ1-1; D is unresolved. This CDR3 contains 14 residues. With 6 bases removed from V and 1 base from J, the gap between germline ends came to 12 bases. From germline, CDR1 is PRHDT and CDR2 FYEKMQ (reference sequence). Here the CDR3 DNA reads TGTGCCAGCAGGAAGTGGGGAGGGAACACTGAAGCTTTCTTT. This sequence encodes CASRKWGGNTEAFF.

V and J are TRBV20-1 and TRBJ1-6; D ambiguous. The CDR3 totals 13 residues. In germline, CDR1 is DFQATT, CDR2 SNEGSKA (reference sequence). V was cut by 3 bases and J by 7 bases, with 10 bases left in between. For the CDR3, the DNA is TGCAGTGCTAGTTGGACGGTGAATTCACCCCTCCACTTT. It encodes CSASWTVNSPLHF.

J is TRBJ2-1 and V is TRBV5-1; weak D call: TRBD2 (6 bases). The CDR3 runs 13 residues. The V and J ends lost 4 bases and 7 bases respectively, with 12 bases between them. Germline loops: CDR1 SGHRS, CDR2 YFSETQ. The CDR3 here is CASSRRDLNEQFF. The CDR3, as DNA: TGCGCCAGCAGCCGCCGGGACTTGAATGAGCAGTTCTTC.

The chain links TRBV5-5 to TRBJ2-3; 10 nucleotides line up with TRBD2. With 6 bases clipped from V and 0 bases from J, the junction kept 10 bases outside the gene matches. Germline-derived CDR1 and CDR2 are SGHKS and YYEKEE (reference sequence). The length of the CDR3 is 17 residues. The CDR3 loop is CASIPGASGGSTDTQYF. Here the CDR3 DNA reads TGTGCCAGCATCCCTGGGGCTAGCGGGGGCAGCACAGATACGCAGTATTTT.

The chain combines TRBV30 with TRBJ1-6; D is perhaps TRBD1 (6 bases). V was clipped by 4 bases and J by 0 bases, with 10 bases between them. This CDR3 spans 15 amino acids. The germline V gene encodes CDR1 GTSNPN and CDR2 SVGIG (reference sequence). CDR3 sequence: CAWNRESSYNSPLHF. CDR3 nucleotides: TGTGCCTGGAACAGGGAGAGCTCCTATAATTCACCCCTCCACTTT.

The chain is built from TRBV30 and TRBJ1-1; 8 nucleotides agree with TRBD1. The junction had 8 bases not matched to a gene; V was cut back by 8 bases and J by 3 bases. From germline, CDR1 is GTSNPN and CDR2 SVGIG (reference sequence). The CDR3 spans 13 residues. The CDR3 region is CAGKTGVHTEAFF. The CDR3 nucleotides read TGTGCCGGCAAGACAGGGGTCCACACTGAAGCTTTCTTT.

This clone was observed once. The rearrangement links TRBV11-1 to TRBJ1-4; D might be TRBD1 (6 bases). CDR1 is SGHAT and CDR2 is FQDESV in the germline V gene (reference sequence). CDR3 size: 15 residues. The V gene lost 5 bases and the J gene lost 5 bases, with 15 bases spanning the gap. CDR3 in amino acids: CASSLLDSPNEKLFF. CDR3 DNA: TGTGCCAGCAGCCTCCTGGACAGCCCAAATGAAAAACTGTTTTTT.

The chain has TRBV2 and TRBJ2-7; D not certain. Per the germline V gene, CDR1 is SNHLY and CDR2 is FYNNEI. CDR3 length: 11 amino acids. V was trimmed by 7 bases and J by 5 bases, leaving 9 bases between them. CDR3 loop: CASNLEDEQYF. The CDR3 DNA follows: TGTGCCAGCAATTTAGAGGACGAGCAGTACTTC.